One TCR beta chain is described in this entry. This clonotype was observed at least ten times. This clone's antigen is unknown. No quality values exist for individual bases; no much larger clone is one base distant. The sample's treatment or condition label, in plain terms: live attenuated yellow fever vaccine strain. At each blood-draw timepoint, two biological replicates of bulk PBMCs were collected. A standard Ficoll-Paque protocol was used to isolate PBMCs from peripheral blood. TriZol was used to extract RNA from bulk PBMCs, CD4 and CD8 fractions, and dextramer-positive and dextramer-negative fractions. This sample was included in a study of T cells after yellow fever vaccination (dated by TCRdb to between 2017 and 2020). About the investigation overall: The SMART-Seq v4 Ultra Low Input RNA kit was used to prepare libraries from fractions with low cell numbers. Blood samples were taken at several timepoints before and after primary and secondary immunization, and bulk PBMC replicates and cell subsets were isolated. To follow T-cell clones before and after primary and booster YFV17D yellow fever vaccination, bulk TCR alpha and beta repertoires were sequenced over time. The cohort comprised two healthy male donors, one aged 18 to 29 and one aged 30 to 39 years.

What the study reported, not specific to this receptor: Computational filtering was needed because FACS-sorted repertoires could contain abundant contaminating clonotypes from the bulk population. A small fraction of clonotypes showed up in both the CD4 and CD8 compartments, probably as a result of convergent recombination. The secondary T-cell response was weaker than the primary response but faster, peaking on day 5 instead of day 15. Only a couple of donors were included in the study, so the extent to which the findings can be generalized is limited. Most clones expanded after primary vaccination were re-detected after the booster (around 96% of CD4 and more than 70% of CD8), suggesting broad memory maintenance.

The CDR3 sequence holds 15 residues, the cysteine and phenylalanine included. Just the 45-base CDR3 DNA is kept, in frame starting at base 1. Trimming accounts for 1 base at V and 8 bases at J, while the number of junction bases matched to no gene is 3. Based on the germline V gene, the CDR1 and CDR2 sequences are SGHDN and FVKESK. Sequencing was carried out with an Illumina NovaSeq 6000. TCR cDNA was made using 5'RACE template switching, a step that added a universal primer site and unique molecular identifiers. cDNA synthesis was primed from both the TCR alpha and TCR beta constant segments. Libraries were amplified in two PCR steps, with sample barcodes and sequencing adapters added in the second step. Libraries were sequenced on Illumina HiSeq 2500 (2x100 bp) or NovaSeq (2x150 bp). For the original study's pipeline: Reads were demultiplexed and collapsed into UMI consensus sequences with MIGEC, and V(D)J alignment was performed with MiXCR. Vaccine-responding clonotypes were defined with edgeR using replicate PBMC samples, requiring FDR below 0.01 and a log2 fold change above 5 up to day 15. Each bulk clonotype received a CD4 or CD8 identity based on whether the sequenced CD4 or CD8 repertoire contained that clonotype at higher abundance. TCRdb trimmed public reads at Q25 via fastp, called clones via MiXCR and kept in-frame beta chains. Rows are unified per CDR3 protein, each entry keeping the most common DNA and genes. The V and J calls and clone size come from TCRdb's table, not from the authors' own analysis. The sample includes some 300,000 distinct CDR3 sequences, with roughly 3.5% observed a single time. The biggest ten clones account for roughly a quarter of the sample.

The rearrangement combines TRBV14 with TRBJ2-4; TRBD1 matches 12 bases in the middle. The sequence was obtained from a man in his late teens or twenties who received the YFV17D yellow fever vaccine. This material consisted of PBMCs, taken on the day of the yellow fever booster vaccination. CDR3 sequence: CASSQVGQGAYIQYF. The sequence in DNA is TGTGCCAGCAGCCAAGTGGGACAGGGGGCTTACATTCAGTACTTC.